The present TCR beta chain was sequenced within a study of spatial heterogeneity in lung cancer. Whole-study findings and limits: Tumor mutation count correlated with how many alpha and beta TCRs expanded intratumorally. Approximate estimated coverage of tumor T cells amounted to approximately 6.8% for alpha and 13% for beta chains.

On this clonotype itself: Antigen: not known. Little can be read into the size of this beta chain, an off-target read in a library designed for alpha chains.

Time point specified: sample taken at primary tumor resection. The V and J ends lost 0 bases and 14 bases, in that order; junction bases with no gene match: 6. This CDR3 region has 13 residues. Germline CDR1 GTSNPN, CDR2 SVGIG (reference sequence). TCRdb independently ran MiXCR on the 5' RACE reads; one entry per CDR3 protein. The sample carries a few hundred distinct CDR3 sequences, 85% to 90% recorded once. V and J are TRBV30 and TRBJ2-1, with 11 bases aligning to TRBD2. The specimen comprised lung tumor tissue, sampled at surgery. The clonotype was recovered from a female donor with early-stage non-small cell lung cancer. In DNA, the CDR3 is TGTGCCTGGAGTGTCGGGGGACTAGCGGTTGAGTTCTTC. This gives the protein CAWSVGGLAVEFF.